This T cell receptor (beta chain) was documented in a study of PD-1 blockade in mismatch repair-deficient tumors. Across the study: Enrolled about 2012-2016, patients had progressing, pretreated mismatch repair-deficient cancers of about a dozen types. Findings and caveats of the study: Tumor-resident clones, often undetectable pretreatment in blood, expanded then contracted after pembrolizumab.

PCR or immunohistochemistry showed mismatch repair deficiency in every enrolled patient. With respect to this clone: Its antigen is unknown.

Sequencing used immunoSEQ multiplex PCR; TCRdb keeps in-frame clones, though not all of them. The table has 38,000 or so clones, about 85% seen once. The length of the CDR3 is 14 residues. The germline V and J ends were trimmed by 2 bases and 2 bases, with 11 bases remaining between them. Germline V gene sequence: CDR1 SGHRS, CDR2 YFSETQ. The chain recombines TRBV5-1 with TRBJ2-7; weak D call: TRBD2 (5 bases). This specimen consisted of peripheral blood, obtained 76 weeks after starting pembrolizumab. This TCR came from an adult with mismatch repair-deficient cancer. DNA of the CDR3: TGCGCCAGCAGCTTAGGAGGACCCACCTACGAGCAGTACTTC. Translated: CASSLGGPTYEQYF.